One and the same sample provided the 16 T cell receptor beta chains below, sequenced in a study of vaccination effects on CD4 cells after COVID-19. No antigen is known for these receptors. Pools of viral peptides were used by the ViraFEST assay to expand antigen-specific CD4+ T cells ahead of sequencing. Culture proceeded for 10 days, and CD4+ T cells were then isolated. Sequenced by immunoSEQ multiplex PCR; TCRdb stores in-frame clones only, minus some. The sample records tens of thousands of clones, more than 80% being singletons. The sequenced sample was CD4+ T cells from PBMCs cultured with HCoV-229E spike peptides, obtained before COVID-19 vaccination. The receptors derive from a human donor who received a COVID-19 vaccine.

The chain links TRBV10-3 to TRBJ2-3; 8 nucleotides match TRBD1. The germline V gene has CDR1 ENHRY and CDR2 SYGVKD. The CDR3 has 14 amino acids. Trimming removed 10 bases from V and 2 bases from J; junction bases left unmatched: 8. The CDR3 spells CATSDRGPTDTQYF. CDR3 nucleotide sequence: TGTGCCACCAGCGACAGGGGCCCCACAGATACGCAGTATTTT.

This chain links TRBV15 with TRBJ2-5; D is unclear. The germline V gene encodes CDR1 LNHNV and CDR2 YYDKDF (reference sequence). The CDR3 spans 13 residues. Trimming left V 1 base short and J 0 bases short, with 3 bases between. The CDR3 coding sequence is TGTGCCACCAGCAGAGGATACCAAGAGACCCAGTACTTC. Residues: CATSRGYQETQYF.

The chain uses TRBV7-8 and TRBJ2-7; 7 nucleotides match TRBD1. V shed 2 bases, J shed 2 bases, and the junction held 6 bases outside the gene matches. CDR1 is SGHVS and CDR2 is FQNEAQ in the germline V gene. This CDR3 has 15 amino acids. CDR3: CASSLYRGATYEQYV. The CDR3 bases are TGTGCCAGCAGCTTATACAGGGGTGCAACCTACGAGCAGTACGTC.

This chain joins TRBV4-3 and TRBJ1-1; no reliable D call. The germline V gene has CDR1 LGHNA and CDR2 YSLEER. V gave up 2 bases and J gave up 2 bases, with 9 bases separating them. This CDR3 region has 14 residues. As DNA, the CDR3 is TGCGCCAGCAGCCAATATCAGATAAACACTGAAGCTTTCTTT. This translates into CASSQYQINTEAFF.

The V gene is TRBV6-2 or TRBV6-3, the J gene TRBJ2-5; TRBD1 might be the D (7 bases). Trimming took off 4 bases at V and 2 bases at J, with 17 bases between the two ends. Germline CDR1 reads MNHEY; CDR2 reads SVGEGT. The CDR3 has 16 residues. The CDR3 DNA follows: TGTGCCAGCAGTTCAGGCGGGACAGCAACACAAGAGACCCAGTACTTC. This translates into CASSSGGTATQETQYF.

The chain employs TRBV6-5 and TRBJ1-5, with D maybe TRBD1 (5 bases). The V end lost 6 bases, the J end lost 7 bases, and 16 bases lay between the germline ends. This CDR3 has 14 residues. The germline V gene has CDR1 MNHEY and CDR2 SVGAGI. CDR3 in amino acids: CASRPGKVWQPQHF. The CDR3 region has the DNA TGTGCCAGCAGGCCAGGGAAGGTTTGGCAGCCCCAGCATTTT.

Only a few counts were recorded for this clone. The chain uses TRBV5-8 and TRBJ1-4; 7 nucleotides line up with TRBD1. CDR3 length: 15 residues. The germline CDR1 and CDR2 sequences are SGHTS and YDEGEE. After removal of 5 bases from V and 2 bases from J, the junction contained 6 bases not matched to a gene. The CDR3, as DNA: TGTGCCAGCAGATACCAGACAGGGACTAATGAAAAACTGTTTTTT. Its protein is CASRYQTGTNEKLFF.

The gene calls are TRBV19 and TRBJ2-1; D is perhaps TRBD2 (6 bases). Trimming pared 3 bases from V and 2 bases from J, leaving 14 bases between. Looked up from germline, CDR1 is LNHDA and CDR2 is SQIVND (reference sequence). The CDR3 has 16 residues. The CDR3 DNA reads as TGTGCCAGTAGTATTGTCGGGACTCATACCTACAATGAGCAGTTCTTC. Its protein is CASSIVGTHTYNEQFF.

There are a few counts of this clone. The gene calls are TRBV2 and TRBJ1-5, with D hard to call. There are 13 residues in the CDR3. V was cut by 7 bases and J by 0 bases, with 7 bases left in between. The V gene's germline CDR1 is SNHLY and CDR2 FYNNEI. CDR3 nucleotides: TGTGCCAGCACCAGTACTAGCAATCAGCCCCAGCATTTT. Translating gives CASTSTSNQPQHF.

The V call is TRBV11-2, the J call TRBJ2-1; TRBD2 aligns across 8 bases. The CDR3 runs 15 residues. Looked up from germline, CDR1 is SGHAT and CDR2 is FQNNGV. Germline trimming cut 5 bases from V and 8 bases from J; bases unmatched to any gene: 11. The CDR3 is CASSQVRGGFHEQFF. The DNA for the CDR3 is TGTGCCAGCAGCCAGGTCCGGGGGGGCTTCCATGAGCAGTTCTTC.

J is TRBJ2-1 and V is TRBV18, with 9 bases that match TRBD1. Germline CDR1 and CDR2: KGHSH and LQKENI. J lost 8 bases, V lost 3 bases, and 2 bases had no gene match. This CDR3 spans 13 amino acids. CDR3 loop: CASSPRQGDEQFF. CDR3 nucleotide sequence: TGTGCCAGCTCACCCCGACAGGGGGATGAGCAGTTCTTC.

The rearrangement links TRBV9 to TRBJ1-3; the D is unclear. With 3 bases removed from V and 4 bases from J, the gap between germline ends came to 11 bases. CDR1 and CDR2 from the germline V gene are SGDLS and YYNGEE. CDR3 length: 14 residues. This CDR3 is CASSADITGNTIYF. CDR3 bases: TGTGCCAGCAGCGCCGACATTACCGGAAACACCATATATTTT.

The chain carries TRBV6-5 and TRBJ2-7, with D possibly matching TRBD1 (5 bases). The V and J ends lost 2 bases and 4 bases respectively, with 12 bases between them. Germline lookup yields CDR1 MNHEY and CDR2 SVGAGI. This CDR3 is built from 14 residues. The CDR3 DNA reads TGTGCCAGCAGTTACAGACAGAATTATTACGAGCAGTACGTC. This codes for CASSYRQNYYEQYV.

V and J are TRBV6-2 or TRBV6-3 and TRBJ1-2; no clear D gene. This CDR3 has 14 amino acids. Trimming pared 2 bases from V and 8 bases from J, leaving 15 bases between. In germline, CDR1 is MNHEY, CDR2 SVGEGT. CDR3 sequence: CASSYLGRKEGYTF. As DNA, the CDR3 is TGTGCCAGCAGTTACCTGGGCAGGAAGGAAGGCTACACCTTC.

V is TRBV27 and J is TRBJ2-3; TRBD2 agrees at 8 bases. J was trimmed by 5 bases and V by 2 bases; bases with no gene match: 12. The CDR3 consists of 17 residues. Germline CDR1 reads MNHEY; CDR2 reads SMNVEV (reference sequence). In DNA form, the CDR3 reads TGTGCCAGCAGTTTAATAGGGACTAGTCTTTCAGGAGATACGCAGTATTTT. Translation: CASSLIGTSLSGDTQYF.

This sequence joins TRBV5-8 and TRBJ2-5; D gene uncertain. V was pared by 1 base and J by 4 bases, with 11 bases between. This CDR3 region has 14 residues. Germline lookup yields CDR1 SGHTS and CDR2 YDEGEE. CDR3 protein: CASSLTPPGETQYF. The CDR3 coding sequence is TGTGCCAGCAGCTTGACTCCCCCGGGAGAGACCCAGTACTTC.